These T cell receptor beta chains were read from a single sample in a study of blood T cell repertoires in COVID-19. Clones were sequenced by immunoSEQ multiplex PCR, and TCRdb holds only the in-frame ones, with some missing. Of 150,000 to 200,000 clones in the sample, nearly 80% are singletons; the top ten hold 14%. Sequenced sample: PBMCs or T cells enriched from blood (not recorded which). Receptors originate from a man aged 60 to 75 who had been exposed to COVID-19. Each CDR3 is given without its conserved first and last residue. Each record gives: clone size, D gene, V gene, CDR3 protein. D genes are given only for firm matches. Expanded clones are given a class, and other clones once, few, many or no size at all.

>-|TRBD2|TRBV7-9
ASSLSAGLAGGPQYEQY
>-|TRBD1|TRBV6-5
ASSKDRGQGQPQH
>-|TRBD1|TRBV14
ASSQAGQGFLDEQY
>-|-|TRBV29-1
SVEESANSPLH
>few|TRBD2|TRBV9
ASSVSPSLAVTGELF
>-|TRBD1|TRBV6-5
ASSYSPGGRSYEQY
>-|-|TRBV7-8
ASSLLGGFVNQPQH
>few|-|TRBV6-5
ASGGGYGAF
>-|TRBD1|TRBV12-5
ASGTTGAGSYNEQF
>-|TRBD1|TRBV29-1
SVEGGGEDNEQF
>few|TRBD1|TRBV5-1
ASSLAGQEDASYGYT
>-|TRBD2|TRBV10-1
ASSESTSDEQY
>-|TRBD2|TRBV18
ASSPPGLANEQY
>-|TRBD1|TRBV29-1
SVSQTGGAYNEQF
>-|TRBD2|TRBV7-8
ASSFREGSGELF
>-|TRBD1|TRBV19
ATEGQGSYEQY
>-|-|TRBV10-1
ASSERRLMNTEAF
>once|-|TRBV21-1
ASRQWCRETQY
>-|TRBD1|TRBV24-1
ATSRGLSTDTQY
>-|TRBD2|TRBV7-9
ASSSRTSKQETQY
>-|TRBD1|TRBV5-1
ASSGGPGQGVYEQY
>-|TRBD1|TRBV6-1
ASSEVGQGTQPQH
>-|TRBD1|TRBV3-1/TRBV3-2
ASSPGQGNQPQH
>once|-|TRBV6-2/TRBV6-3
ASSYSSGAGNEQY
>-|-|TRBV6-5
ASSQQAGGYGYT
>-|-|TRBV19
ASSTVRTAGNTIY
>-|TRBD1|TRBV15
ATSGQGSQNWNYGYT
>-|TRBD2|TRBV5-1
ASSLPLAVTTDTQY
>-|-|TRBV6-5
ASSYSRGAPYEQY
>-|TRBD1|TRBV27
ASSLRDRAQPQH
>-|TRBD1|TRBV10-3
AIGGTGYNSPLH
>-|-|TRBV5-5
ASSFEAGSSYEQY
>once|TRBD1|TRBV18
ASTGGNAYNEQF
>-|-|TRBV2
ASSELSYTGELF
>-|TRBD2|TRBV7-2
ASSPTSGGYNEQF
>-|-|TRBV9
ASSLGGAVNTEAF
>once|TRBD1|TRBV11-3
ASSGTGLNTGELF
>-|-|TRBV19
ASSMIRSQPQH
>once|TRBD1|TRBV2
ASTGGQPQH
>-|TRBD2|TRBV24-1
ATSDLTSGSVTQY
>-|TRBD1|TRBV9
ASSSGTDNEKLF